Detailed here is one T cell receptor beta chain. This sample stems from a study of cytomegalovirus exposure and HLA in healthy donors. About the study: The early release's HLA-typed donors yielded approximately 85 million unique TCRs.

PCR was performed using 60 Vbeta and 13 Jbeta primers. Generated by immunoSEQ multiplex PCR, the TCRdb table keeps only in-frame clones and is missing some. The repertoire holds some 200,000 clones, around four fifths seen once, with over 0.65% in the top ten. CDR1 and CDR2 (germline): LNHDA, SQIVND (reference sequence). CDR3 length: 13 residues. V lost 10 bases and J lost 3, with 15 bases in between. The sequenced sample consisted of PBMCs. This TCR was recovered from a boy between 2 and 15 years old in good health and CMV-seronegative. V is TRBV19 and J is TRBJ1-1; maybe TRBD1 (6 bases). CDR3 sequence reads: CATLRQGHTEAFF. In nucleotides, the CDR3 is TGTGCCACCCTGAGGCAGGGGCACACTGAAGCTTTCTTT.